Below, 28 T cell receptor beta chains from the same sample are listed, as sequenced in a study of Ad26.COV2.S vaccination and SARS-CoV-2 variants. Assay used: immunoSEQ multiplex PCR; TCRdb lists only in-frame clones, some missing. This sample has 300,000 to 400,000 clones; roughly 89% occur once, and the top ten carry approximately 5%. Noted treatment: some 20 received Ad26.COV2.S at low or high dose, single or two shots; 5 received placebo; per-sample allocation not given. Vaccine and placebo recipients were sampled on day 63 after the first injection. The starting material was peripheral blood, obtained in a trial of Ad26.COV2.S vaccine versus placebo. The receptors were sampled from a person aged 18-65 years who received the Ad26.COV2.S COVID-19 vaccine or a placebo.

V and J are TRBV27 and TRBJ2-1; D gene ambiguous. Germline CDR1 reads MNHEY; CDR2 reads SMNVEV (reference sequence). CDR3 length: 14 amino acids. Trimming pared 5 bases from V and 5 bases from J, leaving 13 bases between. The CDR3 sequence: CASSPLVGNNEQFF. The CDR3 DNA follows: TGTGCCAGCAGTCCCCTGGTAGGGAACAATGAGCAGTTCTTC.

Of note for this clone: Other DNA sequences in this sample translate to the same CDR3. Here the CDR3 DNA reads TGTGCCACCAGTGATTTAGGCCTCGGCAATGAGCAGTTCTTC. This gives the protein CATSDLGLGNEQFF. The chain has TRBV24-1 and TRBJ2-1; no definite D call. CDR1 KGHDR and CDR2 SFDVKD come from the germline V gene. Trimming pared 1 base from V and 6 bases from J, leaving 9 bases between. This CDR3 contains 14 residues.

A word on this clone: This specimen includes other DNA sequences encoding the same CDR3. In nucleotides, the CDR3 is TGTGCCAGCAGCTTAGGGTTAGCGGAAGAGACCCAGTACTTC. Protein: CASSLGLAEETQYF. The chain combines TRBV7-9 with TRBJ2-5; a possible D gene is TRBD2 (6 bases). The CDR3 sequence is 14 residues long. In germline, CDR1 is SEHNR, CDR2 FQNEAQ (reference sequence). Trimming took off 1 base at V and 3 bases at J, with 9 bases between the two ends.

The CDR3 region has the DNA TGCGCCAGCAGCCTAGGTCTTGGCAGGAATCCTAGCACAGATACGCAGTATTTT. This codes for CASSLGLGRNPSTDTQYF. The chain recombines TRBV4-1 with TRBJ2-3; D uncertain. The CDR3 length is 18 residues. The V end was cut by 4 bases, the J end by 0 bases, with 20 bases between. CDR1 is MGHRA and CDR2 is YSYEKL in the germline V gene.

The V gene is TRBV9, the J gene TRBJ1-3, with TRBD1 as a possible D gene (5 bases). There are 16 residues in the CDR3. Germline V gene lookup returns CDR1 SGDLS and CDR2 YYNGEE. V gave up 3 bases and J gave up 0 bases, with 13 bases separating them. CDR3 bases: TGTGCCAGCAGCGCCGGGGGGGACTTCTCTGGAAACACCATATATTTT. It is translated as CASSAGGDFSGNTIYF.

The CDR3 DNA is TGTGCCAGCAGTTTCCGGTGGCCGGGGAGTAGCAATCAGCCCCAGCATTTT. Translation: CASSFRWPGSSNQPQHF. This rearrangement joins TRBV28 to TRBJ1-5; D gene ambiguous. Germline-derived CDR1 and CDR2 are MDHEN and SYDVKM. With 3 bases removed from V and 0 bases from J, the gap between germline ends came to 15 bases. This CDR3 has 17 residues.

The V and J genes are TRBV7-2 and TRBJ1-2; TRBD1 is a possible D gene (6 bases). The CDR3 runs 12 residues. Trimming took off 5 bases at V and 8 bases at J, with 12 bases between the two ends. The V gene's germline CDR1 is SGHTA and CDR2 FQGNSA. DNA of the CDR3: TGTGCCAGCAGCCCGAACAGGGTGGGCTACACCTTC. Its translation: CASSPNRVGYTF.

The rearrangement joins TRBV27 to TRBJ2-5; 10 nucleotides align to TRBD1. Unmatched junction bases numbered 10, after V lost 5 bases and J lost 4 bases. The length of the CDR3 is 16 residues. Germline loops: CDR1 MNHEY, CDR2 SMNVEV (reference sequence). The CDR3 bases are TGTGCCAGCAGTCCAACCGACAGGGGGCGCGCAGAGACCCAGTACTTC. This sequence encodes CASSPTDRGRAETQYF.

V usage is TRBV7-6 and J usage is TRBJ2-1, with D possibly matching TRBD1 (7 bases). This CDR3 region has 16 residues. CDR1 is SGHVS and CDR2 is FNYEAQ in the germline V gene. Trimming removed 4 bases from V and 7 bases from J, with 20 bases in between. CDR3 DNA: TGTGCCAGCAGCTACCGCGGCGCAGGGGGGAAGAATGAGCAGTTCTTC. Protein product: CASSYRGAGGKNEQFF.

This clone was seen a few times. This chain connects TRBV18 to TRBJ1-1; perhaps TRBD1 as D (6 bases). The CDR3 runs 16 residues. Germline lookup yields CDR1 KGHSH and CDR2 LQKENI. V lost 6 bases, J lost 1 base, and 18 bases lay in between. Here the CDR3 DNA reads TGTGCCAGCTCCATTACATACTCACAGGGGAACACTGAAGCTTTCTTT. Amino acid sequence: CASSITYSQGNTEAFF.

This clone was observed a single time. This chain links TRBV7-9 with TRBJ2-7; 9 positions agree with TRBD2. Germline CDR1 is SEHNR and CDR2 is FQNEAQ (reference sequence). This CDR3 contains 14 residues. V gave up 4 bases and J gave up 4 bases; unmatched junction bases: 5. This chain's CDR3 is CASSSSGTKYEQYF. The CDR3 DNA sequence: TGTGCCAGCAGCTCTAGCGGGACCAAATACGAGCAGTACTTC. Full variable domain (outside the CDR3, taken from reference TRBV7-9 and TRBJ2-7): DTGVSQNPRHKITKRGQNVTFRCDPISEHNRLYWYRQTLGQGPEFLTYFQNEAQLEKSRLLSDRFSAERPKGSFSTLEIQRTEQGDSAMYLCASSSSGTKYEQYFGPGTRLTVT.

With respect to this clone: Other DNA sequences of this sample code for an identical CDR3. J is TRBJ1-1 and V is TRBV27; possibly TRBD1 for D (6 bases). This CDR3 comprises 15 residues. The V end lost 0 bases, the J end lost 5 bases, and 13 bases lay between the germline ends. Germline CDR1 is MNHEY and CDR2 is SMNVEV (reference sequence). Here the CDR3 reads CASSLSVGGGTEAFF. In DNA, the CDR3 is TGTGCCAGCAGTTTATCAGTAGGGGGGGGGACTGAAGCTTTCTTT.

The chain uses TRBV2 and TRBJ2-7, with 8 bases matching TRBD2. This CDR3 has 17 amino acids. With 3 bases clipped from V and 5 bases from J, the junction kept 15 bases outside the gene matches. Looked up from germline, CDR1 is SNHLY and CDR2 is FYNNEI. For the CDR3, the DNA is TGTGCCAGCAGTGAGAACGAGGCGGGGGGCTCAGTCGACGAGCAGTACTTC. It yields the protein CASSENEAGGSVDEQYF.

This chain connects TRBV7-9 to TRBJ2-3, with TRBD2 matching 12 bases. Germline trimming cut 5 bases from V and 0 bases from J; bases unmatched to any gene: 3. Germline CDR1 and CDR2: SEHNR and FQNEAQ (reference sequence). The CDR3 length is 16 residues. The chain's CDR3 is CASSKGLAGSTDTQYF. The CDR3 DNA reads as TGTGCCAGCAGCAAAGGACTAGCGGGGAGCACAGATACGCAGTATTTT.

This clone was seen once. The chain employs TRBV30 and TRBJ2-4; the match to TRBD1 covers 9 bases. This CDR3 contains 18 residues. Germline values: CDR1 GTSNPN, CDR2 SVGIG (reference sequence). V dropped 1 base and J dropped 0; count of bases not matched to a gene: 10. The CDR3 loop is CAWSGPGQGYLAKNIQYF. In nucleotides, the CDR3 is TGTGCCTGGAGTGGACCGGGACAGGGATATCTAGCCAAAAACATTCAGTACTTC.

The chain joins TRBV7-2 to TRBJ2-2; 12 positions agree with TRBD2. CDR3 length equals 15 residues. J lost 4 bases, V lost 4 bases, and 1 base had no gene match. Germline values: CDR1 SGHTA, CDR2 FQGNSA. The CDR3 sequence: CASSWTSGTTGELFF. CDR3 sequence (DNA): TGTGCCAGCAGCTGGACTAGCGGGACCACCGGGGAGCTGTTTTTT.

The chain carries TRBV6-2 or TRBV6-3 and TRBJ1-1, with a weak D call TRBD1 (5 bases). V was trimmed by 0 bases and J by 1 base, leaving 9 bases between them. This CDR3 spans 15 amino acids. CDR1 MNHEY and CDR2 SVGEGT come from the germline V gene. CDR3 in DNA: TGTGCCAGCAGTTACTCGACCCAGGGGAACACTGAAGCTTTCTTT. Residues: CASSYSTQGNTEAFF.

V and J are TRBV6-5 and TRBJ2-2; the D gene is possibly TRBD1 (5 bases). Germline V gene lookup returns CDR1 MNHEY and CDR2 SVGAGI. V dropped 5 bases and J dropped 5 bases, with 9 bases sitting between them. This CDR3 contains 13 residues. The chain's CDR3 is CASSKPGTGELFF. The DNA for the CDR3 is TGTGCCAGCAGTAAACCAGGGACCGGGGAGCTGTTTTTT.

The rearrangement joins TRBV11-3 to TRBJ2-3; D gene ambiguous. Germline CDR1 is SGHNT and CDR2 is YENEEA. The CDR3 contains 14 residues. Trimming stripped 2 bases from V and 3 bases from J, with 9 bases between. The CDR3 spells CASSLTPGTDTQYF. The CDR3 DNA sequence: TGTGCCAGCAGCTTAACGCCCGGGACAGATACGCAGTATTTT.

The V call is TRBV5-4, the J call TRBJ1-5; TRBD1 matches at 9 bases. The CDR3 length is 15 residues. CDR1 is SGHNT and CDR2 is YYREEE in the germline V gene (reference sequence). With V trimmed by 5 bases and J by 6 bases, 9 bases remained unmatched. This chain's CDR3 is CASRLTGGAGQPQHF. CDR3 in DNA: TGTGCCAGCAGACTGACAGGGGGAGCGGGTCAGCCCCAGCATTTT.

The V and J genes are TRBV10-3 and TRBJ2-7; 8 positions agree with TRBD2. Per germline, CDR1 ENHRY and CDR2 SYGVKD. This CDR3 has 14 amino acids. V gave up 2 bases and J gave up 9 bases; unmatched junction bases: 9. In DNA, the CDR3 is TGTGCCATCAGTGAGACAGCGGGAGTTACACGGCAGTACTTC. Protein: CAISETAGVTRQYF.

This chain connects TRBV28 to TRBJ2-7; D is unclear. The V gene's germline CDR1 is MDHEN and CDR2 SYDVKM. The CDR3 contains 15 residues. The V and J ends lost 4 bases and 0 bases respectively, with 13 bases between them. DNA of the CDR3: TGTGCCAGCAGTTCCCCAGGCGTTAGCTCCTACGAGCAGTACTTC. This gives the protein CASSSPGVSSYEQYF.

V usage is TRBV27 and J usage is TRBJ1-1; 10 bases agree with TRBD1. The length of the CDR3 is 15 residues. Trimming removed 5 bases from V and 3 bases from J; junction bases left unmatched: 6. Germline values: CDR1 MNHEY, CDR2 SMNVEV (reference sequence). CDR3 in amino acids: CASSLSTGGYTEAFF. The CDR3 nucleotides are TGTGCCAGCAGTCTTTCGACAGGGGGCTACACTGAAGCTTTCTTT.

This chain joins TRBV24-1 and TRBJ1-5; D gene ambiguous. Trimming pared 9 bases from V and 8 bases from J, leaving 13 bases between. This CDR3 contains 12 residues. In germline, CDR1 is KGHDR, CDR2 SFDVKD. The CDR3 DNA follows: TGTGCCACCCAGAAACCCGGGGAGCCCCAGCATTTT. This encodes CATQKPGEPQHF.

J is TRBJ2-1 and V is TRBV2, with a weak D call TRBD1 (5 bases). Trimming removed 6 bases from V and 4 bases from J, with 16 bases in between. The CDR3 has 15 amino acids. The germline V gene has CDR1 SNHLY and CDR2 FYNNEI. Here the CDR3 reads CASRLGQYLYNEQFF. For the CDR3, the DNA is TGTGCCAGCAGGCTGGGGCAGTACCTATACAATGAGCAGTTCTTC.

In this sample, this clone turned up once. The chain employs TRBV28 and TRBJ2-7; 9 bases map to TRBD1. The germline gives CDR1 MDHEN, CDR2 SYDVKM. The CDR3 length is 18 residues. V lost 3 bases to trimming and J lost 3 bases; unmatched junction nucleotides: 15. The DNA of the CDR3 is TGTGCCAGCAGTTTTCGGAGGACAGGGGAACTGTTAGGCTACGAGCAGTACTTC. This codes for CASSFRRTGELLGYEQYF.

The chain carries TRBV9 and TRBJ2-1; TRBD2 aligns across 11 bases. This CDR3 has 17 residues. Germline values: CDR1 SGDLS, CDR2 YYNGEE. The V gene end was trimmed by 0 bases and the J gene end by 3 bases; junction bases not matched to a gene: 5. The CDR3 coding sequence is TGTGCCAGCAGCGTAGAGAGCGGACTAGCGGGCTACAATGAGCAGTTCTTC. Amino acid sequence: CASSVESGLAGYNEQFF.

The V call is TRBV2, the J call TRBJ1-6; D is unresolved. V was cut by 3 bases and J by 4 bases, with 7 bases left in between. The CDR3 loop spans 14 amino acids. Per the germline V gene, CDR1 is SNHLY and CDR2 is FYNNEI. DNA of the CDR3: TGTGCCAGCAGTGAGGCGGGATATAATTCACCCCTCCACTTT. It translates to CASSEAGYNSPLHF.